A single sample is the source of the 31 T cell receptor beta chains below, sequenced in a study of T cell repertoires in cytomegalovirus infection. For these TCRs, the target antigens are not known. TCRdb re-called the reads through MiXCR, storing one row per CDR3 protein. The sample lists some 920,000 distinct CDR3 sequences; under 40% were seen once. The starting material was cultured CD8+ T cells from PBMCs, obtained from culture after CMV antigen stimulation. The receptors were sampled from a human donor in good health (CMV status not recorded). Some clones in this sample may be carry-over from other donors' samples.

This clonotype was detected once. The chain combines TRBV9 with TRBJ2-1; 11 nucleotides align to TRBD2. Germline CDR1 and CDR2: SGDLS and YYNGEE. V shed 0 bases and J 6 bases; nucleotides not matched to a gene: 2. The CDR3 extends over 15 amino acids. The CDR3 DNA is TGTGCCAGCAGCGTAGCTAGCGGGGGGTTCAATGAGCAGTTCTTC. It specifies CASSVASGGFNEQFF.

The chain is built from TRBV12-3 or TRBV12-4 and TRBJ1-1, with a possible D match to TRBD1 (6 bases). The CDR3 consists of 14 residues. V lost 7 bases and J lost 1, with 13 bases in between. CDR3 coding DNA: TGTGCCAGCATCGATTCACAGGGGAACACTGAAGCTTTCTTT. Protein sequence: CASIDSQGNTEAFF.

This clonotype appeared a few times. The chain joins TRBV6-5 to TRBJ2-1, with D possibly TRBD2 on 6 matching bases. CDR3 length equals 12 residues. Per germline, CDR1 MNHEY and CDR2 SVGAGI. The V and J ends lost 5 bases and 15 bases respectively, with 17 bases between them. The CDR3 reads CASSPGGIFPFF. Written as DNA, the CDR3 is TGTGCCAGCAGTCCCGGAGGGATTTTCCCGTTCTTC.

This sequence joins TRBV24-1 and TRBJ2-3; the D gene is possibly TRBD2 (5 bases). CDR1 and CDR2 (germline): KGHDR, SFDVKD. The V end lost 0 bases, the J end lost 6 bases, and 6 bases lay between the germline ends. This CDR3 has 13 residues. The CDR3 DNA follows: TGTGCCACCAGTGATTTGGCGGGCGATACGCAGTATTTT. Amino acid sequence: CATSDLAGDTQYF.

This clonotype was detected a few times. DNA of the CDR3: TGTGCCAGCAGCACGCGACGAGGGTCAGGGGCGCACAATGAGCAGTTCTTC. Amino acids: CASSTRRGSGAHNEQFF. V usage is TRBV13 and J usage is TRBJ2-1; perhaps TRBD1 as D (6 bases). This CDR3 spans 17 amino acids. Germline CDR1 PRHDT, CDR2 FYEKMQ (reference sequence). The ends were cut back, 5 bases at V and 5 bases at J, with 22 bases in the middle.

The chain employs TRBV5-4 and TRBJ2-7, with 8 bases aligning to TRBD1. Trimming at V came to 3 bases and at J to 2 bases, leaving 4 bases not matched to a gene. From germline, CDR1 is SGHNT and CDR2 YYREEE (reference sequence). This CDR3 is 14 amino acids long. The CDR3 here is CASSSRDRTYEQYV. Here the CDR3 DNA reads TGTGCCAGCAGCTCCCGGGACAGGACCTACGAGCAGTACGTC.

This rearrangement joins TRBV3-1 to TRBJ1-3; D is unresolved. V lost 1 base and J 2 bases, leaving 6 bases between the germline ends. CDR1 and CDR2 from the germline V gene are LGHDT and YNNKEL (reference sequence). The CDR3 extends over 14 amino acids. The CDR3 sequence: CASSQVTPGNTIYF. CDR3 in DNA: TGTGCCAGCAGCCAAGTGACTCCTGGAAACACCATATATTTT.

This clonotype was seen many times. V usage is TRBV28 and J usage is TRBJ1-1, with 7 bases matching TRBD1. After removal of 4 bases from V and 0 bases from J, the junction contained 5 bases not matched to a gene. This CDR3 comprises 15 residues. Per germline, CDR1 MDHEN and CDR2 SYDVKM. CDR3 nucleotide sequence: TGTGCCAGCAGTTACGGGACAGCCATGAACACTGAAGCTTTCTTT. The encoded protein is CASSYGTAMNTEAFF. Filled out from reference TRBV28 and TRBJ1-1, the complete variable domain reads DVKVTQSSRYLVKRTGEKVFLECVQDMDHENMFWYRQDPGLGLRLIYFSYDVKMKEKGDIPEGYSVSREKKERFSLILESASTNQTSMYLCASSYGTAMNTEAFFGQGTRLTVV.

This clonotype came up many times. This chain links TRBV28 with TRBJ1-1; no clear D gene. Trimming removed 3 bases at V and 10 bases at J, with 9 bases between. The germline V gene has CDR1 MDHEN and CDR2 SYDVKM. The CDR3 runs to 11 residues. The CDR3 bases are TGTGCCAGCAGTTTTGGGCAGCGAGCTTTCTTT. It encodes CASSFGQRAFF.

This clonotype was found a few times. This rearrangement joins TRBV7-9 to TRBJ1-5; D gene uncertain. Trimming shortened V by 5 bases and J by 9 bases, and 14 bases separated the two germline ends. Germline lookup yields CDR1 SEHNR and CDR2 FQNEAQ (reference sequence). This CDR3 has 13 residues. The CDR3 sequence is CASSPSTSRPQHF. The CDR3 coding sequence is TGTGCCAGCAGCCCATCGACTTCCCGGCCCCAGCATTTT.

About this clonotype itself: An end of the junction differs from the germline gene, which may be a read error. For the CDR3, the DNA is TGCGCCAGCAGTTCTTGGAGGACAGGGGAAGAAGAGCAGTTCTTT. It specifies CASSSWRTGEEEQFF. The chain combines TRBV5-1 with TRBJ2-1, with TRBD1 matching 9 bases. The CDR3 runs to 15 residues. Per the germline V gene, CDR1 is SGHRS and CDR2 is YFSETQ.

The chain joins TRBV7-6 to TRBJ1-1; 11 bases fit TRBD1. Germline CDR1 reads SGHVS; CDR2 reads FNYEAQ. The CDR3 covers 17 residues. With V trimmed by 4 bases and J by 1 base, 8 bases remained unmatched. CDR3 sequence reads: CASSYWTGGRRNTEAFF. The CDR3 bases are TGTGCCAGCAGCTACTGGACAGGGGGCCGTAGGAACACTGAAGCTTTCTTT.

CDR3 coding DNA: TGCAGTGCCCCCGCGGGGAATGAGCAGTTCTTC. Its translation is CSAPAGNEQFF. The V gene is TRBV20-1, the J gene TRBJ2-1; maybe TRBD2 (6 bases). V was trimmed by 6 bases and J by 7 bases, leaving 10 bases between them. Looked up from germline, CDR1 is DFQATT and CDR2 is SNEGSKA (reference sequence). The CDR3 runs to 11 residues.

The rearrangement uses TRBV6-5 and TRBJ1-4; TRBD1 matches at 7 bases. This CDR3 is 14 amino acids long. From germline, CDR1 is MNHEY and CDR2 SVGAGI. The V segment lost 6 bases and the J segment 5 bases; nucleotides outside the gene matches: 6. CDR3 sequence reads: CASRLDRINEKLFF. The CDR3 DNA is TGTGCCAGCAGGCTGGACAGGATAAATGAAAAACTGTTTTTT.

This clonotype was observed a few times. The chain links TRBV6-5 to TRBJ1-1; no definite D call. This CDR3 is 17 amino acids long. Trimming cost V 0 bases and J 6 bases, with 20 bases left between them. In germline, CDR1 is MNHEY, CDR2 SVGAGI. The CDR3 nucleotides are TGTGCCAGCAGTTACTCGACGTTCCACACCCGGTACGCTGAAGCTTTCTTT. Translated, it gives CASSYSTFHTRYAEAFF.

The V and J genes are TRBV4-1 and TRBJ2-1; possible D gene TRBD2, 6 bases. CDR3 size: 15 residues. Germline values: CDR1 MGHRA, CDR2 YSYEKL. Trimming took 3 bases from V and 3 from J, leaving 12 bases between them. Here the CDR3 reads CASSHLSGVYNEQFF. CDR3 nucleotide sequence: TGCGCCAGCAGCCATCTATCGGGAGTCTACAATGAGCAGTTCTTC.

For this clonotype: Possible read error: a much larger clone is one base away. The CDR3 ends on some other residue instead of the conserved phenylalanine or tryptophan, so this is likely a read error. The chain carries TRBV7-6 and TRBJ2-3; tentatively, D is TRBD2 (7 bases). Per the germline V gene, CDR1 is SGHVS and CDR2 is FNYEAQ. The CDR3 length is 14 residues. V lost 3 bases and J 2 bases, leaving 9 bases between the germline ends. CDR3 sequence reads: CASSFGGPTDTQYY. CDR3 bases: TGTGCCAGCAGCTTCGGGGGGCCCACAGATACGCAGTATTAT.

The chain recombines TRBV29-1 with TRBJ2-3; D may be TRBD1 (6 bases). The V gene lost 1 base and the J gene lost 14 bases, with 16 bases spanning the gap. Germline V gene data show CDR1 as SQVTM and CDR2 as ANQGSEA. The length of the CDR3 is 12 residues. The chain's CDR3 is CSVEVGDRIGYF. In DNA form, the CDR3 reads TGCAGCGTTGAAGTTGGTGACAGGATCGGGTATTTT.

This clonotype was counted between two and nine times. This chain joins TRBV4-1 and TRBJ1-1; D is perhaps TRBD1 (5 bases). The CDR3 loop spans 13 amino acids. Looked up from germline, CDR1 is MGHRA and CDR2 is YSYEKL. V lost 3 bases to trimming and J lost 5 bases, with 10 bases between them. Here the CDR3 reads CASSQLGVTEAFF. CDR3 in DNA: TGCGCCAGCAGCCAGTTAGGGGTGACTGAAGCTTTCTTT.

CDR3 sequence (DNA): TGTGCCACTGAGGGAAGGGGGGGGCTTGGCACTGAAGCTTTCTTT. This gives the protein CATEGRGGLGTEAFF. V and J are TRBV7-4 and TRBJ1-1; D is possibly TRBD1 (6 bases). This CDR3 has 15 residues. Trimming pared 10 bases from V and 4 bases from J, leaving 22 bases between. Looked up from germline, CDR1 is SGHVT and CDR2 is SQSDAQ.

In this sample, this clonotype turned up once. J is TRBJ1-5 and V is TRBV2; no clear D gene. V was clipped by 7 bases and J by 4 bases, with 17 bases between them. The CDR3 loop spans 15 amino acids. Germline values: CDR1 SNHLY, CDR2 FYNNEI. For the CDR3, the DNA is TGTGCCAGCAATCCGTCGAGAAACGCGAATCAGCCCCAGCATTTT. It is translated as CASNPSRNANQPQHF.

The chain recombines TRBV5-4 with TRBJ1-6; tentatively, D is TRBD1 (5 bases). With 7 bases removed from V and 6 bases from J, the gap between germline ends came to 8 bases. The length of the CDR3 is 12 residues. Per germline, CDR1 SGHNT and CDR2 YYREEE (reference sequence). CDR3 in amino acids: CASGGGNSPLHF. CDR3 in DNA: TGTGCCAGCGGGGGTGGTAATTCACCCCTCCACTTT.

The genes are TRBV7-6 and TRBJ2-1; either TRBD1 or TRBD2 may supply D (5 bases each). CDR1 and CDR2 (germline): SGHVS, FNYEAQ. This CDR3 has 16 amino acids. Trimming removed 2 bases from V and 7 bases from J, with 18 bases in between. The CDR3 DNA follows: TGTGCCAGCAGCTTATACCCACTGAGGGGTCGGAATGAGCAGTTCTTC. Translating gives CASSLYPLRGRNEQFF.

The chain employs TRBV20-1 and TRBJ2-7; tentatively, D is TRBD2 (5 bases). The CDR3 consists of 16 residues. Trimming removed 1 base at V and 3 bases at J, with 19 bases between. Germline CDR1 is DFQATT and CDR2 is SNEGSKA (reference sequence). The CDR3 DNA reads TGCAGTGCTAGAGTTCAGACCCTCGTCGGGGTCTACGAGCAGTACGTC. Translating gives CSARVQTLVGVYEQYV.

The chain is built from TRBV4-1 and TRBJ2-1, with 9 bases lining up with TRBD2. The CDR3 runs 16 residues. Germline CDR1 reads MGHRA; CDR2 reads YSYEKL. The trim removed 6 bases at V and 0 bases at J, leaving 6 bases unmatched. The CDR3 here is CASSETSGSSYNEQFF. The CDR3, as DNA: TGCGCCAGCAGTGAGACTAGCGGTAGCTCCTACAATGAGCAGTTCTTC.

The V and J genes are TRBV5-5 and TRBJ1-4; possible D gene TRBD1, 5 bases. CDR1 SGHKS and CDR2 YYEKEE come from the germline V gene (reference sequence). The length of the CDR3 is 15 residues. V lost 6 bases and J lost 8, with 20 bases in between. The CDR3 protein is CASNGKYRDGEKLFF. CDR3 bases: TGTGCCAGCAACGGAAAGTATAGGGACGGCGAAAAACTGTTTTTT.

This clonotype was picked up a small number of times. The rearrangement joins TRBV6-5 to TRBJ2-7; unclear D gene. This CDR3 spans 14 amino acids. Germline CDR1 and CDR2: MNHEY and SVGAGI. V gave up 0 bases and J gave up 0 bases, with 6 bases separating them. The CDR3 sequence is CASSYSGLSYEQYV. CDR3 nucleotides: TGTGCCAGCAGTTACTCAGGGCTCTCCTACGAGCAGTACGTC.

This clonotype was counted between two and nine times. The chain is built from TRBV5-6 and TRBJ1-2; no clear D gene. The V end lost 3 bases, the J end lost 0 bases, and 15 bases lay between the germline ends. The germline CDR1 and CDR2 sequences are SGHDT and YYEEEE. CDR3 size: 16 residues. In nucleotides, the CDR3 is TGTGCCAGCAGCTCCGGTGGGCAGCTCACTAACTATGGCTACACCTTC. Translation: CASSSGGQLTNYGYTF.

This clonotype showed up many times. The chain links TRBV6-1 to TRBJ1-3; TRBD1 agrees at 7 bases. There are 16 residues in the CDR3. Germline lookup yields CDR1 MNHNS and CDR2 SASEGT. The V segment lost 7 bases and the J segment 1 base; nucleotides outside the gene matches: 10. The CDR3 reads CASKGQNFLSGNTIYF. The CDR3 DNA is TGTGCCAGCAAGGGACAGAACTTCCTTTCTGGAAACACCATATATTTT.

This clonotype was picked up one time. The chain combines TRBV4-1 with TRBJ1-1; 10 nucleotides match TRBD1. The CDR3 has 17 residues. Trimming at V came to 0 bases and at J to 3 bases, leaving 7 bases not matched to a gene. CDR1 is MGHRA and CDR2 is YSYEKL in the germline V gene. For the CDR3, the DNA is TGCGCCAGCAGCCAAGATCGCGGTGGACAGGGGGACACTGAAGCTTTCTTT. Translating it yields CASSQDRGGQGDTEAFF.

This clonotype has just a few counts. The chain couples TRBV6-2 or TRBV6-3 to TRBJ2-1; TRBD2 matches at 11 bases. Trimming cost V 0 bases and J 2 bases; bases outside gene matches: 0. Germline V gene data show CDR1 as MNHEY and CDR2 as SVGEGT. The CDR3 has 16 residues. The CDR3 is CASSYSGLAAYNEQFF. The CDR3, as DNA: TGTGCCAGCAGTTACTCGGGACTAGCGGCCTACAATGAGCAGTTCTTC.